This is a list of T cell receptor beta chains from one sample in a study of OX40 agonist ivuxolimab in advanced cancers. Only in-frame clones appear in the TCRdb table, and some are missing; sequencing was by immunoSEQ multiplex PCR. Found here are tens of thousands of clones, more than 65% of them singletons; the top ten hold approximately 17%. The sequences come from CD4+ or CD8+ T cells sorted from blood, collected in a trial of the OX40 agonist ivuxolimab. Receptors originate from an adult with an advanced solid tumor such as melanoma, head and neck, liver or kidney cancer. Both conserved end residues are part of each CDR3. The D gene is left open where the match is weak. Clone size is stated in some rows and not others, as once, few, many or a class when expanded.

D gene: TRBD1; V gene: TRBV11-2; J gene: TRBJ2-3; clone size: NA; CDR3 DNA: TGTGCCAGCAGCTCCTCGACAGGGGGCGCAGGGGATACGCAGTATTTT; CDR3 protein: CASSSSTGGAGDTQYF
D gene: NA; V gene: TRBV6-5; J gene: TRBJ1-4; clone size: NA; CDR3 DNA: TGTGCCAGCAGTCTCCAGGCAGGAGTCGGGGAGAAACTGTTTTTT; CDR3 protein: CASSLQAGVGEKLFF
D gene: TRBD1; V gene: TRBV29-1; J gene: TRBJ1-1; clone size: NA; CDR3 DNA: TGCAGCGCCCCGGGGGACAGGGTTGGAAACACTGAAGCTTTCTTT; CDR3 protein: CSAPGDRVGNTEAFF
D gene: NA; V gene: TRBV19; J gene: TRBJ1-4; clone size: NA; CDR3 DNA: TGTGCCAGTAGTATGTCGGGGACGGGTGAAAAACTGTTTTTT; CDR3 protein: CASSMSGTGEKLFF
D gene: NA; V gene: TRBV7-9; J gene: TRBJ2-7; clone size: NA; CDR3 DNA: TGTGCCAGCAGCTTGGACGGTACCTACGAGCAGTACTTC; CDR3 protein: CASSLDGTYEQYF
D gene: NA; V gene: TRBV7-6; J gene: TRBJ2-1; clone size: NA; CDR3 DNA: TGTGCCAGCAGCTTAGAGGCAGTAGCCTCCTACAATGAGCAGTTCTTC; CDR3 protein: CASSLEAVASYNEQFF
D gene: NA; V gene: TRBV5-8; J gene: TRBJ1-2; clone size: NA; CDR3 DNA: TGTGCCAGCAGCCCCGGGCCGATATTTGGCTACACCTTC; CDR3 protein: CASSPGPIFGYTF
D gene: TRBD1; V gene: TRBV6-4; J gene: TRBJ2-3; clone size: few; CDR3 DNA: TGTGCCAGCAGTGACTCGAGGACAGGCCACACAGATACGCAGTATTTT; CDR3 protein: CASSDSRTGHTDTQYF
D gene: NA; V gene: TRBV4-1; J gene: TRBJ1-5; clone size: NA; CDR3 DNA: TGCGCCAGCAGCCAAGATGAAGGGGATAGCAATCAGCCCCAGCATTTT; CDR3 protein: CASSQDEGDSNQPQHF
D gene: NA; V gene: TRBV5-6; J gene: TRBJ2-7; clone size: NA; CDR3 DNA: TGTGCCAGCAGCTCCCTGGGGGGCTCCTACGAGCAGTACTTC; CDR3 protein: CASSSLGGSYEQYF
D gene: NA; V gene: TRBV4-1; J gene: TRBJ1-5; clone size: NA; CDR3 DNA: TGCGCCAGCAGCCAAGTGTTCCCAAATCAGCCCCAGCATTTT; CDR3 protein: CASSQVFPNQPQHF
D gene: NA; V gene: TRBV4-3; J gene: TRBJ2-4; clone size: once; CDR3 DNA: TGCGCCAGCAGCCAAGATTTTGTGGCGGGGCGAGCCAAAAACATTCAGTACTTC; CDR3 protein: CASSQDFVAGRAKNIQYF
D gene: NA; V gene: TRBV5-6; J gene: TRBJ2-7; clone size: NA; CDR3 DNA: TGTGCCAGCAGCTTGGGTGGGGGGAACCACGAGCAGTACTTC; CDR3 protein: CASSLGGGNHEQYF
D gene: NA; V gene: TRBV5-4; J gene: TRBJ1-2; clone size: NA; CDR3 DNA: TGTGCCAGCAGCAACGATAGAAACTATGGCTACACCTTC; CDR3 protein: CASSNDRNYGYTF
D gene: NA; V gene: TRBV29-1; J gene: TRBJ2-1; clone size: NA; CDR3 DNA: TGCAGCGTTTTACCGGGACTCCTTGACAATGAGCAGTTCTTC; CDR3 protein: CSVLPGLLDNEQFF
D gene: NA; V gene: TRBV19; J gene: TRBJ2-1; clone size: large; CDR3 DNA: TGTGCCAGTAGTATTGGGGGAAACAATGAGCAGTTCTTC; CDR3 protein: CASSIGGNNEQFF
D gene: TRBD1; V gene: TRBV5-4; J gene: TRBJ2-5; clone size: NA; CDR3 DNA: TGTGCCAGCAGCCCCGGACAGGGACAAGAGACCCAGTACTTC; CDR3 protein: CASSPGQGQETQYF
D gene: NA; V gene: TRBV29-1; J gene: TRBJ2-7; clone size: NA; CDR3 DNA: TGCAGCGTTGAGGGGACGGGGAGCTCCTACGAGCAGTACTTC; CDR3 protein: CSVEGTGSSYEQYF
D gene: NA; V gene: TRBV7-9; J gene: TRBJ2-3; clone size: NA; CDR3 DNA: TGTGCCAGCAGCTTAGCGTATGGGGACGCAGATACGCAGTATTTT; CDR3 protein: CASSLAYGDADTQYF
D gene: NA; V gene: TRBV27; J gene: TRBJ1-2; clone size: NA; CDR3 DNA: TGTGCCAGCAGTTTATCAGCCAAGTACTATGGCTACACCTTC; CDR3 protein: CASSLSAKYYGYTF
D gene: TRBD2; V gene: TRBV9; J gene: TRBJ2-7; clone size: NA; CDR3 DNA: TGTGCCAGCAGCGTCAGCGGGGGCCCAGGGGAGCAGTACTTC; CDR3 protein: CASSVSGGPGEQYF
D gene: TRBD2; V gene: TRBV7-3; J gene: TRBJ2-1; clone size: NA; CDR3 DNA: TGTGCCAGCAGCCCCGCTGGGGGGGGTGATAATGAGCAGTTCTTC; CDR3 protein: CASSPAGGGDNEQFF
D gene: NA; V gene: TRBV5-6; J gene: TRBJ2-5; clone size: NA; CDR3 DNA: TGTGCCAGCAGACGGGACACCCAAGAGACCCAGTACTTC; CDR3 protein: CASRRDTQETQYF
D gene: NA; V gene: TRBV4-1; J gene: TRBJ2-2; clone size: few; CDR3 DNA: TGCGCCAGCAGCCAAGATAAACTAGGCCAGGGGAACACCGGGGAGCTGTTTTTT; CDR3 protein: CASSQDKLGQGNTGELFF
D gene: TRBD1; V gene: TRBV4-3; J gene: TRBJ2-7; clone size: NA; CDR3 DNA: TGCGCCAGCAGCCAAGAACAGGGGAGCGACGAGCAGTACTTC; CDR3 protein: CASSQEQGSDEQYF
D gene: TRBD1; V gene: TRBV5-6; J gene: TRBJ2-5; clone size: NA; CDR3 DNA: TGTGCCAGCAGCCAACCGGGACAGGGTATGGAGACCCAGTACTTC; CDR3 protein: CASSQPGQGMETQYF
D gene: NA; V gene: TRBV5-4; J gene: TRBJ1-1; clone size: once; CDR3 DNA: TGTGCCAGCAGCCCAGACACCTTGAACACTGAAGCTTTCTTT; CDR3 protein: CASSPDTLNTEAFF
D gene: TRBD1; V gene: TRBV15; J gene: TRBJ1-5; clone size: NA; CDR3 DNA: TGTGCCACCAGTCTACCTACAGGGGTGAATCAGCCCCAGCATTTT; CDR3 protein: CATSLPTGVNQPQHF
D gene: NA; V gene: TRBV9; J gene: TRBJ2-7; clone size: NA; CDR3 DNA: TGTGCCAGCAGTTACGAAGATACAGCCCACGAGCAGTACTTC; CDR3 protein: CASSYEDTAHEQYF
D gene: NA; V gene: TRBV4-1; J gene: TRBJ1-2; clone size: NA; CDR3 DNA: TGCGCCAGCAGCTACCGACAGCTACCTTCTAACTATGGCTACACCTTC; CDR3 protein: CASSYRQLPSNYGYTF
D gene: NA; V gene: TRBV5-4; J gene: TRBJ1-1; clone size: NA; CDR3 DNA: TGTGCCAGCAGCTTGGAGGGCGCTGAGAACACTGAAGCTTTCTTT; CDR3 protein: CASSLEGAENTEAFF
D gene: TRBD1; V gene: TRBV5-1; J gene: TRBJ2-7; clone size: few; CDR3 DNA: TGCGCCAGCAGCCAACGGGACAGCATTGAGGAGCAGTACTTC; CDR3 protein: CASSQRDSIEEQYF
D gene: TRBD1; V gene: TRBV7-9; J gene: TRBJ1-2; clone size: NA; CDR3 DNA: TGTGCCAGCAGCTTAGCCGGACAGGCCGAGAGCTATGGCTACACCTTC; CDR3 protein: CASSLAGQAESYGYTF
D gene: NA; V gene: TRBV19; J gene: TRBJ2-5; clone size: few; CDR3 DNA: TGTGCCAGTAGTTCGTCCAGACATTCGCAAGAGACCCAGTACTTC; CDR3 protein: CASSSSRHSQETQYF
D gene: TRBD1; V gene: TRBV15; J gene: TRBJ1-5; clone size: medium-sized; CDR3 DNA: TGTGCCACCAGCAACCCCGGGACAGGGGGGAGGTTTTCGCCCCAGCATTTT; CDR3 protein: CATSNPGTGGRFSPQHF
D gene: NA; V gene: TRBV4-3; J gene: TRBJ2-6; clone size: NA; CDR3 DNA: TGCGCCAGCAGCCAAAGTACTGGGGCCAACGTCCTGACTTTC; CDR3 protein: CASSQSTGANVLTF
D gene: TRBD2; V gene: TRBV27; J gene: TRBJ2-3; clone size: once; CDR3 DNA: TGTGCCAGCAGCTACAGGACTAGCGGGAGCACAGATACGCAGTATTTT; CDR3 protein: CASSYRTSGSTDTQYF
D gene: NA; V gene: TRBV7-9; J gene: TRBJ1-3; clone size: NA; CDR3 DNA: TGTGCCAGCAGCTTACCCCCCAGGGCCGGAAACACCATATATTTT; CDR3 protein: CASSLPPRAGNTIYF
D gene: NA; V gene: TRBV18; J gene: TRBJ2-1; clone size: few; CDR3 DNA: TGTGCCAGCTCACCCTCCGGAGATGAGCAGTTCTTC; CDR3 protein: CASSPSGDEQFF
D gene: NA; V gene: TRBV6-5; J gene: TRBJ2-3; clone size: NA; CDR3 DNA: TGTGCCAGCAGTTACTCATACCGGGCCCGCGGAGATACGCAGTATTTT; CDR3 protein: CASSYSYRARGDTQYF
D gene: NA; V gene: TRBV28; J gene: TRBJ1-1; clone size: NA; CDR3 DNA: TGTGCCAGCAGTTTACCGACATTGAACACTGAAGCTTTCTTT; CDR3 protein: CASSLPTLNTEAFF
D gene: TRBD1; V gene: TRBV19; J gene: TRBJ1-6; clone size: NA; CDR3 DNA: TGTGCCGGAGGTCCAGGGGGGAATTCACCCCTCCACTTT; CDR3 protein: CAGGPGGNSPLHF
D gene: TRBD2; V gene: TRBV7-2; J gene: TRBJ2-1; clone size: NA; CDR3 DNA: TGTGCCAGCACCACTAGCGGGGTATCCTACAATGAGCAGTTCTTC; CDR3 protein: CASTTSGVSYNEQFF
D gene: TRBD1; V gene: TRBV2; J gene: TRBJ2-7; clone size: NA; CDR3 DNA: TGTGCCAGCAGTTTAGAAGGACAGGGTTTCTACGAGCAGTACTTC; CDR3 protein: CASSLEGQGFYEQYF
D gene: NA; V gene: TRBV19; J gene: TRBJ1-2; clone size: few; CDR3 DNA: TGTGCCAGTAGTATTGGGGGAGATGGCTACACCTTC; CDR3 protein: CASSIGGDGYTF
D gene: NA; V gene: TRBV19; J gene: TRBJ1-6; clone size: NA; CDR3 DNA: TGTGCCAGTAGGGATTATAATTCACCCCTCCACTTT; CDR3 protein: CASRDYNSPLHF
D gene: TRBD2; V gene: TRBV28; J gene: TRBJ2-5; clone size: NA; CDR3 DNA: TGTGCCAGCAGTCCACTAGCGGGGGGACCCCAAGAGACCCAGTACTTC; CDR3 protein: CASSPLAGGPQETQYF
D gene: NA; V gene: TRBV4-3; J gene: TRBJ1-3; clone size: NA; CDR3 DNA: TGCGCCAGCAGCCAAGATATTGGGTTCGGCTCTGGAAACACCATATATTTT; CDR3 protein: CASSQDIGFGSGNTIYF
D gene: TRBD1; V gene: TRBV30; J gene: TRBJ2-7; clone size: NA; CDR3 DNA: TGTGCCTGGAGCGGGACAGGGGAAACCTACGAGCAGTACTTC; CDR3 protein: CAWSGTGETYEQYF
D gene: TRBD2; V gene: TRBV2; J gene: TRBJ2-5; clone size: NA; CDR3 DNA: TGTGCCAGCAGTGAGGGGTTCGGGGAGCGGGGGTACCAAGAGACCCAGTACTTC; CDR3 protein: CASSEGFGERGYQETQYF
D gene: NA; V gene: TRBV7-9; J gene: TRBJ2-7; clone size: NA; CDR3 DNA: TGTGCCAGCAGCCCGCAGAGCGACGAGCAGTACTTC; CDR3 protein: CASSPQSDEQYF